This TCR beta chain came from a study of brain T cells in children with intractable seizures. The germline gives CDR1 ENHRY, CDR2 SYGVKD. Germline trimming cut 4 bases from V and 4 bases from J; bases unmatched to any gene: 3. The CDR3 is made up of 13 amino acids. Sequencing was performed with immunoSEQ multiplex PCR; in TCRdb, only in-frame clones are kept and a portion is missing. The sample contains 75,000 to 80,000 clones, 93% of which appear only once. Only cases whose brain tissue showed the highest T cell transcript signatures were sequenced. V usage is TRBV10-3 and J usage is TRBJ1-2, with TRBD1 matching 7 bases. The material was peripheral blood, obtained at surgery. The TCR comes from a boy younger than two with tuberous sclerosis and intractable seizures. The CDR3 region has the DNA TGTGCCATCAGTGTTGCAGGGGGCTATGGCTACACCTTC. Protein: CAISVAGGYGYTF.